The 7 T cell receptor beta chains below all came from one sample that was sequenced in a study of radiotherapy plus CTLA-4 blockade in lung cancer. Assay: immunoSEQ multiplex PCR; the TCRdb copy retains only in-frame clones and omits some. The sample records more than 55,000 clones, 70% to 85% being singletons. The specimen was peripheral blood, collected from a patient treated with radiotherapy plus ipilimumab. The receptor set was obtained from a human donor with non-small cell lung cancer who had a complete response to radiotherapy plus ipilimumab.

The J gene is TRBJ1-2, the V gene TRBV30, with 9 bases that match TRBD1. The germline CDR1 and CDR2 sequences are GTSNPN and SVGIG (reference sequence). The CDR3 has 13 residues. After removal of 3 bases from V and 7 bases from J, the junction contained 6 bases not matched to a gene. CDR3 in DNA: TGTGCCTGGAGCACAGGGGGCAATGGTGGCTACACCTTC. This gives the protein CAWSTGGNGGYTF.

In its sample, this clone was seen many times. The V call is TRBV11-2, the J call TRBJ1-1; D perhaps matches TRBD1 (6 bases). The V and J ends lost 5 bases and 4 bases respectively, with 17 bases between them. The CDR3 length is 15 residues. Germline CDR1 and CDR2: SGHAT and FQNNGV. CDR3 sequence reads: CASSLVSTGSTEAFF. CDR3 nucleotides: TGTGCCAGCAGCCTAGTCTCCACAGGGAGCACTGAAGCTTTCTTT.

Here the CDR3 DNA reads TGTGCCAGCAGCGCCGGGACCTCGGGAGGCTCCTACGAGCAGTACGTC. Its translation: CASSAGTSGGSYEQYV. This chain connects TRBV11-3 to TRBJ2-7; 7 bases map to TRBD2. This CDR3 is built from 16 residues. Trimming took 5 bases from V and 0 from J; bases not matched to a gene: 10. Germline V gives CDR1 SGHNT, CDR2 YENEEA.

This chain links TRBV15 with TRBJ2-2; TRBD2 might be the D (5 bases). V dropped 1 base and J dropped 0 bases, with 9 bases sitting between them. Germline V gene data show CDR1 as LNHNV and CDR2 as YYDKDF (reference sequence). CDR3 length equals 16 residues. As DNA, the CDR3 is TGTGCCACCAGCAGAGGAACGGGAACGAACACCGGGGAGCTGTTTTTT. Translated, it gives CATSRGTGTNTGELFF. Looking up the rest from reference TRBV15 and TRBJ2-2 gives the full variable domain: DAMVIQNPRYQVTQFGKPVTLSCSQTLNHNVMYWYQQKSSQAPKLLFHYYDKDFNNEADTPDNFQSRRPNTSFCFLDIRSPGLGDTAMYLCATSRGTGTNTGELFFGEGSRLTVL.

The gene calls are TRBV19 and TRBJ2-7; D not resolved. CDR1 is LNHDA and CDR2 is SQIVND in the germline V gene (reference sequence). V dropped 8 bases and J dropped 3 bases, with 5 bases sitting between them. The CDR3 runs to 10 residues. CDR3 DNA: TGTGCCAGTCACAGCTACGAGCAGTACGTC. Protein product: CASHSYEQYV.

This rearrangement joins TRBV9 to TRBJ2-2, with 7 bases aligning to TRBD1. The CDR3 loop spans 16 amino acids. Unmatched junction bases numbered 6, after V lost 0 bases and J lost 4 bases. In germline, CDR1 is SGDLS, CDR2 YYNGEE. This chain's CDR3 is CASSVATGFGTGELFF. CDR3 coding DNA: TGTGCCAGCAGCGTAGCGACAGGGTTCGGCACCGGGGAGCTGTTTTTT.

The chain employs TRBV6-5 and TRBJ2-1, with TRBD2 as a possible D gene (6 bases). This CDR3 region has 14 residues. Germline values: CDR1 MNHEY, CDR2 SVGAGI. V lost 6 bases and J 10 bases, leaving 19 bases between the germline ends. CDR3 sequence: CASSTEGGFREQFF. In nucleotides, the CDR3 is TGTGCCAGCAGCACGGAGGGAGGTTTTCGCGAGCAGTTCTTC.